This TCR beta chain came from a study of blood T cell repertoires in COVID-19. Study-level background: PBMCs, B-cell-depleted T cells, or T cells provided the cDNA or gDNA that made up the material.

Germline CDR1 SEHNR, CDR2 FQNEAQ (reference sequence). The CDR3 is 14 amino acids. The V end was cut by 5 bases, the J end by 8 bases, with 15 bases between. Authors' processing steps: Counts of nucleated cells, estimated from reference gene primer amplification, were obtained. Profiling relied on immunoSEQ multiplex PCR, and the TCRdb table lists in-frame clones only, not all of them. V, J and clone size are taken as reported in that table, and D and trimming were inferred from the DNA itself. This sample has a few hundred thousand clones; around 80% occur once, and the top ten carry over 0.95%. Enrolled during active infection, Seattle patients were then followed longitudinally.

The J gene is TRBJ1-4, the V gene TRBV7-9; TRBD1 might be the D (5 bases). What was sequenced was peripheral blood. This TCR came from a woman in her 30s with COVID-19, enrolled during active disease. CDR3 coding DNA: TGTGCCAGCAGCCTCGGAGGGGTCAGCGAAAAACTGTTTTTT. Amino acids: CASSLGGVSEKLFF.